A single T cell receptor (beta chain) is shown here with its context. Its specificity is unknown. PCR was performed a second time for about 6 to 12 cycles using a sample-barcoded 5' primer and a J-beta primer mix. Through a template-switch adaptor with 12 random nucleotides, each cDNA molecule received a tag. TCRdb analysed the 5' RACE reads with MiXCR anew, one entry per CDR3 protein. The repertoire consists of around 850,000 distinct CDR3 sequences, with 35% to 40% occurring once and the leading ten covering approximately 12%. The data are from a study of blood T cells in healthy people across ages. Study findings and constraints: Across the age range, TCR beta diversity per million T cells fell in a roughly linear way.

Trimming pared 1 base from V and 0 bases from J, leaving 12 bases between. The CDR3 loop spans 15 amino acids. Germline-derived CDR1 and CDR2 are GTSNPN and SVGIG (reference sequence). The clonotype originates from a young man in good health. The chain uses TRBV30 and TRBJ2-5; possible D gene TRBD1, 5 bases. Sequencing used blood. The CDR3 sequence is CAWSAGWTYQETQYF. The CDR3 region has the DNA TGTGCCTGGAGTGCGGGCTGGACATACCAAGAGACCCAGTACTTC.